The following is a TCR beta chain sequence with its context. CDR3 length: 13 amino acids. V shed 8 bases and J shed 3 bases, with 14 bases lying between them. The germline CDR1 and CDR2 sequences are LNHDA and SQIVND (reference sequence). This specimen comes from a study of blood T cell repertoires in COVID-19. Turning to the study itself: Researchers got acute and convalescent COVID-19 samples from the United States, Italy and Spain.

The cohort comprised adults aged about 18 to 90 years residing in under 30 US areas. Self-reported history from a screening survey and questionnaire set each donor's cohort. In the original processing: Amplification of reference gene primers provided the estimated nucleated cell counts. Assay used: immunoSEQ multiplex PCR; TCRdb lists only in-frame clones, some missing. V and J calls and clone size are given by that table; D and trimming were obtained from the DNA. The sample contains about 220,000 clones, roughly 83% of which appear only once. This TCR derives from a woman between 40 and 55 years old with acute COVID-19. The specimen was PBMCs or T cells enriched from blood (not recorded which). The chain joins TRBV19 to TRBJ2-7; D possibly corresponds to TRBD1 (8 bases). The CDR3 protein is CASGAGQVYEQYF. CDR3 DNA sequence: TGTGCCAGTGGAGCGGGACAGGTCTACGAGCAGTACTTC.